This T cell receptor (beta chain) derives from a study of T cells after yellow fever vaccination. Remarks on this clonotype: Its specificity is not known.

From the 5' RACE reads, TCRdb called clonotypes with MiXCR, one entry per CDR3 protein. The sample holds roughly 520,000 distinct CDR3 sequences; 20% to 25% are singletons and the top ten take less than 20%. General study findings and limits: By day 5 rather than day 15, the secondary response had peaked, though it was weaker.

V shed 5 bases, J shed 4 bases, and the junction held 9 bases outside the gene matches. CDR3 length: 15 amino acids. This receptor was identified in a man aged 18 to 29 who received the YFV17D yellow fever vaccine. The chain carries TRBV12-3 or TRBV12-4 and TRBJ1-2, with TRBD1 matching over 8 bases. This material consisted of PBMCs, taken 21 days after the first yellow fever vaccination. CDR3 sequence reads: CASSAYGQGIYGYTF. The DNA for the CDR3 is TGTGCCAGCAGTGCCTACGGACAGGGAATCTATGGCTACACCTTC.